In this sample, the clone carrying this T cell receptor beta chain turned up many times. Its specificity is unknown. Time point described: newly diagnosed GD, antithyroid drugs for less than 3 months. PBMC-extracted RNA yielded the TCR library. Patients met American Thyroid Association criteria for Graves' disease. The CDR3 has 15 residues. Germline lookup yields CDR1 MGHRA and CDR2 YSYEKL. V lost 1 base and J 8 bases, leaving 15 bases between the germline ends. The entry originates in a study of regulatory T cells in long-lasting Graves disease. Whole-study results and caveats: Under persistent disease, TRBV28, TRBJ1-2 and TRBJ2-5 were used preferentially.

Arm-PCR with iRepertoire HTBI primers amplified the CDR3 regions for these TCR beta libraries. Each CDR3 protein gets one entry after TCRdb re-called the multiplex PCR reads with MiXCR. This table holds approximately 540,000 distinct CDR3 sequences, around 12% found once. This sample was shared with a second study, whose subject was T cells in Graves' hyperthyroidism and ophthalmopathy. That study adds: The study defined stable Graves' hyperthyroidism as no ophthalmopathy progression within 18 months. The study used the HTBI primer set for a first-round RT-PCR of the TCR CDR3.

The sample in question was peripheral blood mononuclear cells (PBMCs), obtained at new diagnosis, from a patient treated with antithyroid drugs. The chain carries TRBV4-1 and TRBJ2-1; tentatively, D is TRBD2 (6 bases). The origin of this receptor is a woman aged 30 to 39 with Graves disease. The CDR3 region is CASSQAQLADDEQFF. The CDR3, as DNA: TGCGCCAGCAGCCAAGCCCAACTAGCCGACGATGAGCAGTTCTTC.